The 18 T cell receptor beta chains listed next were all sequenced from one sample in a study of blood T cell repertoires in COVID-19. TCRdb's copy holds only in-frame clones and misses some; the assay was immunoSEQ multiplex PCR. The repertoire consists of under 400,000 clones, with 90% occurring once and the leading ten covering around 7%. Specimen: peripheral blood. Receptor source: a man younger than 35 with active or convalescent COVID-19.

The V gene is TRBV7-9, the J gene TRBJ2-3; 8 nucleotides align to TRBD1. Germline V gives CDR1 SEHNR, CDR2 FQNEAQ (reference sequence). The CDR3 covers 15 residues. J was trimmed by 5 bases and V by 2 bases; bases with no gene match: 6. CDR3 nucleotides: TGTGCCAGCAGCTTACGGACAGGGACCAGAGATACGCAGTATTTT. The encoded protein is CASSLRTGTRDTQYF.

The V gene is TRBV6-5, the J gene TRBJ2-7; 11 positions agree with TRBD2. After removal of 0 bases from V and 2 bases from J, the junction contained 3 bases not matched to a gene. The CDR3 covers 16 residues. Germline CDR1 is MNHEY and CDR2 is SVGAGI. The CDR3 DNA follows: TGTGCCAGCAGTTACTCAGGGACTAGCGGAACCTACGAGCAGTACTTC. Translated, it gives CASSYSGTSGTYEQYF.

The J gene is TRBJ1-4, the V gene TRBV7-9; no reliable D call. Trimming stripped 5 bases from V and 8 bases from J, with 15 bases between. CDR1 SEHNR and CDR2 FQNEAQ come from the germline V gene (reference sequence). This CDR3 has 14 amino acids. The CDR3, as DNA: TGTGCCAGCAGCCGGGTGGGCCCGGGGGAAAAACTGTTTTTT. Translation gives CASSRVGPGEKLFF.

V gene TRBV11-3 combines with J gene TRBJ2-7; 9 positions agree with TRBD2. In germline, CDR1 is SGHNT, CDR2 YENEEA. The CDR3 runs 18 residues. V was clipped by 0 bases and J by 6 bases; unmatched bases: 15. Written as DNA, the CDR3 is TGTGCCAGCAGCTTAGATGGTAAGGCGGGAGGGGGTGGAAGCGAGCAGTACTTC. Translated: CASSLDGKAGGGGSEQYF.

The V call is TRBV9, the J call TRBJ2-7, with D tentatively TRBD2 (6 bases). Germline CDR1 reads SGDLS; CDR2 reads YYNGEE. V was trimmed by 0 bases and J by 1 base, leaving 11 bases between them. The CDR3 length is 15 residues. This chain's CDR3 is CASSVVPSDSYEQYF. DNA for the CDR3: TGTGCCAGCAGCGTAGTCCCTAGCGATTCCTACGAGCAGTACTTC. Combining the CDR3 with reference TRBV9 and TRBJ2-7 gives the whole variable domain DSGVTQTPKHLITATGQRVTLRCSPRSGDLSVYWYQQSLDQGLQFLIQYYNGEERAKGNILERFSAQQFPDLHSELNLSSLELGDSALYFCASSVVPSDSYEQYFGPGTRLTVT.

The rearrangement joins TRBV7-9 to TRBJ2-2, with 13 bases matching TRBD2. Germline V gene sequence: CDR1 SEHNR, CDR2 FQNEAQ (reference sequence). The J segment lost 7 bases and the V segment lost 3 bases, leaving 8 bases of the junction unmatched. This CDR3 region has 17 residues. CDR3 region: CASSFGLAGVSDGELFF. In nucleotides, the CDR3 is TGTGCCAGCAGCTTTGGACTAGCGGGAGTTTCGGACGGGGAGCTGTTTTTT.

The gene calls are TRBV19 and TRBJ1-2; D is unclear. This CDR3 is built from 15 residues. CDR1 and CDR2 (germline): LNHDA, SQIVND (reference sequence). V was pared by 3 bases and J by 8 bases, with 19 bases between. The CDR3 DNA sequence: TGTGCCAGTAGTATTGGTTCACGCGGGGTCGTCGGCTACACCTTC. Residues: CASSIGSRGVVGYTF.

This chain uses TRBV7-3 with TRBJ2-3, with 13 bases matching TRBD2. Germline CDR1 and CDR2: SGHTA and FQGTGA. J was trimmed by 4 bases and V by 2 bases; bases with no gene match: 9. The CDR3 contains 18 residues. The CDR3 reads CASSLSPTSGRLADTQYF. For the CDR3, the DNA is TGTGCCAGCAGCTTATCACCGACTAGCGGGAGGTTGGCAGATACGCAGTATTTT.

The CDR3 loop reads CASSLGSYEKLFF. In nucleotides, the CDR3 is TGTGCCAGCAGTTTAGGCAGTTATGAAAAACTGTTTTTT. V is TRBV28 and J is TRBJ1-4; D unresolved. Deletions cut 2 bases from V and 6 bases from J, with 7 bases between. The length of the CDR3 is 13 residues. CDR1 and CDR2 from the germline V gene are MDHEN and SYDVKM.

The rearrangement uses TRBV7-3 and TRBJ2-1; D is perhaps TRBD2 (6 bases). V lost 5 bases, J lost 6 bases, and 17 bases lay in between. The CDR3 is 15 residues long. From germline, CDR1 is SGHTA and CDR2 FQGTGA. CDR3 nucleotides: TGTGCCAGCAGCGGGACGGGAGCGTCAGGCAATGAGCAGTTCTTC. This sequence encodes CASSGTGASGNEQFF.

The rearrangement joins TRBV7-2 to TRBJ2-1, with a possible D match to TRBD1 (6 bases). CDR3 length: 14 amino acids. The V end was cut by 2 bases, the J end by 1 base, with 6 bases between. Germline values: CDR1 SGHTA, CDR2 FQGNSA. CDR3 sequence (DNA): TGTGCCAGCAGCTTAAGGGGGTCCTACAATGAGCAGTTCTTC. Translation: CASSLRGSYNEQFF.

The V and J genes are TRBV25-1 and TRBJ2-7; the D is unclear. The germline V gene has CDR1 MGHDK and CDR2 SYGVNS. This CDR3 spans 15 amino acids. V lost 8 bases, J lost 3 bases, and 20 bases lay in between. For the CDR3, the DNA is TGTGCCAGCGTTTCGACACTCGGTCGTCACTACGAGCAGTACTTC. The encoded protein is CASVSTLGRHYEQYF.

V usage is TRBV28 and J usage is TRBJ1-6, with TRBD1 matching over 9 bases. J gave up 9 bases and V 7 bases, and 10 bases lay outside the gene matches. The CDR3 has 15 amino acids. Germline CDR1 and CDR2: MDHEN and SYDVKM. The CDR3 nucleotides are TGTGCCAGCAATACTCCGGGACAGGGTCCTTCACCCCTCCACTTT. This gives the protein CASNTPGQGPSPLHF.

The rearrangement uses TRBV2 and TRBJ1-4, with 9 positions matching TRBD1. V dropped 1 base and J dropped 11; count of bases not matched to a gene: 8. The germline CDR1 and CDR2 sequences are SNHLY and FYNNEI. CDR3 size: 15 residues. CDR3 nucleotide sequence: TGTGCCAGCAGTGAAGAGGGGACAGGGTTGAGGAAACTGTTTTTT. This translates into CASSEEGTGLRKLFF.

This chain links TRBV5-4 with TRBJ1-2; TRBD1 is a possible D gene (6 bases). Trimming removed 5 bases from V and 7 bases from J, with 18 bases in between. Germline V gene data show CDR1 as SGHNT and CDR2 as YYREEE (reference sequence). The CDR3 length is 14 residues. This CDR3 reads CASSLLLGQGGYTF. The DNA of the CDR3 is TGTGCCAGCAGTTTGCTTCTGGGACAAGGTGGCTACACCTTC.

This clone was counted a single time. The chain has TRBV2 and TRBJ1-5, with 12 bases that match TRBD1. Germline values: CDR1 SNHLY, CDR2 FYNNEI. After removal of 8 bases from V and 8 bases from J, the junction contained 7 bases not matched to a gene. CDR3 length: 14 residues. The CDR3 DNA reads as TGTGCCAGCGCTGGGACAGGGGGCAGGGAGCCCCAGCATTTT. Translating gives CASAGTGGREPQHF.

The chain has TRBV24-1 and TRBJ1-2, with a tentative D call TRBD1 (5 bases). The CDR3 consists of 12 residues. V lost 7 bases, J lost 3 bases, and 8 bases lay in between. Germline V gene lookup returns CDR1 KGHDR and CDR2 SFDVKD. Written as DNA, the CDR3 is TGTGCCACCAGCAGGGATGACTATGGCTACACCTTC. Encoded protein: CATSRDDYGYTF.

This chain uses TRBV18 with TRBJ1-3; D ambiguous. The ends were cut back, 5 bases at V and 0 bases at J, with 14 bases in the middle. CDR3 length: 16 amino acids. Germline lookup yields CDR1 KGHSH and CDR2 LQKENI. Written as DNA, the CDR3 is TGTGCCAGCTCAGCTGACCGCGACTTCTCTGGAAACACCATATATTTT. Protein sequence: CASSADRDFSGNTIYF.